The 10 T cell receptor beta chains below come from one sample, sequenced in a study of blood T cell repertoires in COVID-19. Profiling relied on immunoSEQ multiplex PCR, and the TCRdb table lists in-frame clones only, not all of them. Of about 270,000 clones listed, roughly 86% were seen once; the top ten hold roughly 8.5%. Material for sequencing was peripheral blood. The receptors stem from a man aged 35-49 years with active or convalescent COVID-19.

The V call is TRBV6-5, the J call TRBJ1-2; 7 nucleotides agree with TRBD1. Germline loops: CDR1 MNHEY, CDR2 SVGAGI. The CDR3 totals 13 residues. V gave up 8 bases and J gave up 4 bases; unmatched junction bases: 7. CDR3 amino acids: CASGQELPYGYTF. The CDR3 bases are TGTGCCAGCGGACAGGAGTTGCCCTATGGCTACACCTTC.

The V gene is TRBV14, the J gene TRBJ1-2; TRBD1 matches 8 bases. The V gene's germline CDR1 is SGHDN and CDR2 FVKESK. The CDR3 contains 13 residues. With 5 bases clipped from V and 4 bases from J, the junction kept 3 bases outside the gene matches. In nucleotides, the CDR3 is TGTGCCAGCAGCTTCGACAGGGGCTATGGCTACACCTTC. As protein: CASSFDRGYGYTF.

The chain recombines TRBV11-2 with TRBJ2-1; 9 bases map to TRBD2. V lost 7 bases to trimming and J lost 5 bases; unmatched junction nucleotides: 9. This CDR3 region has 15 residues. CDR1 SGHAT and CDR2 FQNNGV come from the germline V gene. The CDR3 DNA sequence: TGTGCCAGCACGCCCACTAGCGGGCTTAACAATGAGCAGTTCTTC. It specifies CASTPTSGLNNEQFF.

J is TRBJ2-7 and V is TRBV11-3; D not resolved. The CDR3 length is 17 residues. Per the germline V gene, CDR1 is SGHNT and CDR2 is YENEEA. The V and J ends lost 1 base and 3 bases respectively, with 19 bases between them. CDR3 region: CASSLGPSVADYYEQYF. DNA for the CDR3: TGTGCCAGCAGCTTAGGTCCGAGTGTTGCGGATTACTACGAGCAGTACTTC.

This sequence joins TRBV28 and TRBJ1-2, with D tentatively TRBD1 (6 bases). Per germline, CDR1 MDHEN and CDR2 SYDVKM. The CDR3 consists of 12 residues. Trimming pared 8 bases from V and 8 bases from J, leaving 15 bases between. The CDR3 nucleotides are TGTGCCAGCTTGACAGGAAGACGAGGCTACACCTTC. This codes for CASLTGRRGYTF.

The chain joins TRBV5-8 to TRBJ1-5, with D possibly being TRBD1 (5 bases). Germline V lookup: CDR1 SGHTS, CDR2 YDEGEE. The CDR3 is 16 amino acids. Trimming took 4 bases from V and 2 from J, leaving 16 bases between them. The CDR3 DNA reads as TGTGCCAGCAGCCGCGGGACGGGTGTGGGCAATCAGCCCCAGCATTTT. Its translation is CASSRGTGVGNQPQHF.

This clone was seen only once. The chain employs TRBV5-1 and TRBJ1-1; D not certain. The germline V and J ends were trimmed by 0 bases and 3 bases, with 9 bases remaining between them. CDR1 is SGHRS, CDR2 YFSETQ, per germline. This CDR3 has 14 amino acids. CDR3 sequence (DNA): TGCGCCAGCAGCTTGGGACACGCAGACACTGAAGCTTTCTTT. Translating gives CASSLGHADTEAFF.

This sequence joins TRBV5-6 and TRBJ1-1; D is perhaps TRBD1 (5 bases). Between the trimmed V and J ends, which lost 5 bases and 8 bases, there was a span of 19 bases. The germline gives CDR1 SGHDT, CDR2 YYEEEE. The CDR3 totals 14 residues. Written as DNA, the CDR3 is TGTGCCAGCAGAAACAACGGGCAGGGTAGGGAAGCTTTCTTT. This sequence encodes CASRNNGQGREAFF.

The chain recombines TRBV23-1 with TRBJ1-1; no clear D. TRBV23-1 has ORF status, its function being uncertain. V was shortened by 4 bases and J by 8 bases, with 17 bases between the two germline ends. This CDR3 comprises 14 residues. The CDR3 spells CASSRPPEQKEAFF. The CDR3, as DNA: TGCGCCAGCAGTCGACCCCCGGAGCAGAAGGAAGCTTTCTTT.

The V and J genes are TRBV24-1 and TRBJ2-1; 12 bases are a match to TRBD2. Looked up from germline, CDR1 is KGHDR and CDR2 is SFDVKD. V was pared by 3 bases and J by 4 bases, with 3 bases of the junction left unmatched. CDR3 size: 16 residues. This chain's CDR3 is CATSDPGTSGYNEQFF. The CDR3, as DNA: TGTGCCACCAGTGATCCCGGGACTAGCGGGTACAATGAGCAGTTCTTC.